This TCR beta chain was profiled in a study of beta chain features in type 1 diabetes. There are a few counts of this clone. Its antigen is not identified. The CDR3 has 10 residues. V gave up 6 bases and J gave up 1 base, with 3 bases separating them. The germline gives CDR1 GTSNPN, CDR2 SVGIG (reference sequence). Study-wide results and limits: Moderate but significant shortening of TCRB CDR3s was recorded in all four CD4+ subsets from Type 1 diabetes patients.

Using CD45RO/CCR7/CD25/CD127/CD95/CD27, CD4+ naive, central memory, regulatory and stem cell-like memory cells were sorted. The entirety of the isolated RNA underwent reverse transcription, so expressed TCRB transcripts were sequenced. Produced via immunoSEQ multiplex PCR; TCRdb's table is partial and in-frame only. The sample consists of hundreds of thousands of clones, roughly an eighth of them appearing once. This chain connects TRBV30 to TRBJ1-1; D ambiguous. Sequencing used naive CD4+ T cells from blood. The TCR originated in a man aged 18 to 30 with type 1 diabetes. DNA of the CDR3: TGTGCCTGTAGGAACACTGAAGCTTTCTTT. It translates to CACRNTEAFF.